A selection of T cell receptor beta chains follows, all from one sample in a study of blood T cell repertoires in COVID-19. This table comes from immunoSEQ multiplex PCR, and its TCRdb copy is limited to in-frame clones, with some not included. The sample consists of 84,000 or so clones, 75% to 85% of them appearing once. The sequencing sample was made of peripheral blood. These receptors all come from a man between 60 and 75 years old with COVID-19, enrolled during active disease. CDR3s include the opening cysteine and the closing phenylalanine or tryptophan. D genes are given only for firm matches. Rows give clone size only sometimes, using once, few, many, or a class for an expanded clone.

v_call,j_call,clone_size,d_call,cdr3_nt,cdr3_aa
TRBV1,TRBJ2-7,NA,NA,TGCACCAGCAGCCAAGATCAGGGGACAGGGGCTGACGAGCAGTACTTC,CTSSQDQGTGADEQYF
TRBV5-5,TRBJ2-7,NA,TRBD1,TGTGCCAGCAGCGGGTGGGGACAGGGCCTACTCTCCTACGAGCAGTACTTC,CASSGWGQGLLSYEQYF
TRBV19,TRBJ1-5,few,NA,TGTGCCAGTAGTATTAAAACTCCCGGCAATCAGCCCCAGCATTTT,CASSIKTPGNQPQHF
TRBV11-2,TRBJ2-3,few,TRBD2,TGTGCCAGCAGCTTTGAGGGAGGGAGGAGTTCAGATACGCAGTATTTT,CASSFEGGRSSDTQYF
TRBV5-1,TRBJ1-6,NA,TRBD1,TGCGCCAGCAGCTTCACAGGGGGCTCCTATAATTCACCCCTCCACTTT,CASSFTGGSYNSPLHF
TRBV3-1/TRBV3-2,TRBJ1-3,NA,NA,TGTGCCAGCAGCTCGGGTCTTCTCTCTGGAAACACCATATATTTT,CASSSGLLSGNTIYF
TRBV6-5,TRBJ1-2,NA,NA,TGTGCCAGTAGCCCAAAGGAGTTAAACTATGGCTACACCTTC,CASSPKELNYGYTF
TRBV27,TRBJ1-5,NA,TRBD1,TGTGCCAGCAGTCACAGGGGAGATCAGCCCCAGCATTTT,CASSHRGDQPQHF
TRBV21-1,TRBJ1-1,once,NA,TGTGCCAGCAGCTCTCCGGGACACCATTTGAACACTGAAGCTTTCTTT,CASSSPGHHLNTEAFF
TRBV9,TRBJ2-5,once,TRBD1,TGTGCCAGCAGCGTAGGAGGTACAGGGGGTATTAGAGAGACCCAGTACTTC,CASSVGGTGGIRETQYF
TRBV9,TRBJ2-7,once,NA,TGTGCCAGCAGCGGGTTCCCTAGCGAGAGCTACGAGCAGTACTTC,CASSGFPSESYEQYF
TRBV5-1,TRBJ1-6,few,TRBD1,TGCGCCAGCAGCTTCAGAACAGGGGATCGGAATTCACCCCTCCACTTT,CASSFRTGDRNSPLHF
TRBV4-3,TRBJ2-3,NA,NA,TGCGCCAGCAGCCAAGATTCGGTCAGGGGCGAATCCACAGATACGCAGTATTTT,CASSQDSVRGESTDTQYF
TRBV2,TRBJ2-5,once,TRBD1,TGTGCCAGCAGTCAGGGACAGCAAGAGACCCAGTACTTC,CASSQGQQETQYF
TRBV6-5,TRBJ1-1,NA,NA,TGTGCCAGCAGTTACTCGATCCCAGCTGAAGCTTTCTTT,CASSYSIPAEAFF
TRBV18,TRBJ1-4,NA,NA,TGTGCCAGCTCACCATACAGGAGGGGCAATGAAAAACTGTTTTTT,CASSPYRRGNEKLFF
TRBV11-2,TRBJ1-3,NA,NA,TGTGCCACACAGACCGGAAACACCATATATTTT,CATQTGNTIYF
TRBV6-5,TRBJ2-7,NA,NA,TGTGCCAGCAGTCGAATGAGACAGGTTTCCTACGAGCAGTACTTC,CASSRMRQVSYEQYF
TRBV9,TRBJ2-7,once,TRBD1,TGTGCCAGCAGCACCCGGGACAGGGCTGACGAGCAGTACTTC,CASSTRDRADEQYF
TRBV2,TRBJ1-2,NA,NA,TGTGCCAGCAGTGAAGCGCTCGGGGTCTATGGCTACACCTTC,CASSEALGVYGYTF
TRBV6-2/TRBV6-3,TRBJ2-1,NA,TRBD1,TGTGCCAGCAGTTCACCACAGGGGGGCCGTTTGAATGAGCAGTTCTTC,CASSSPQGGRLNEQFF
TRBV19,TRBJ2-1,NA,TRBD2,TGTGCCAGTAGTATTATAGCGGGGGGTATTGAGCAGTTCTTC,CASSIIAGGIEQFF
TRBV6-5,TRBJ2-5,NA,NA,TGTGCCAGCAGTCCTTCCAGGGGTCCCAGAGAGACCCAGTACTTC,CASSPSRGPRETQYF
TRBV9,TRBJ2-3,NA,NA,TGTGCCAGCAGCGCTCCCGGGACATCAGATACGCAGTATTTT,CASSAPGTSDTQYF
TRBV6-5,TRBJ2-3,NA,NA,TGTGCCAGCAGCCTTGGGGGGAGTACAGATACGCAGTATTTT,CASSLGGSTDTQYF
TRBV7-9,TRBJ1-3,NA,TRBD1,TGTGCCAGCAGCTCGCCGGGACAGGGACCTTCCTCTGGAAACACCATATATTTT,CASSSPGQGPSSGNTIYF
TRBV11-3,TRBJ1-2,NA,NA,TGTGCCAGTGGCGTAAGACAGAACTATGGCTACACCTTC,CASGVRQNYGYTF
TRBV5-1,TRBJ2-1,NA,TRBD1,TGCGCCAGCAGCATCCCCGGGACAGGTCAAAATGAGCAGTTCTTC,CASSIPGTGQNEQFF
TRBV19,TRBJ2-1,NA,NA,TGTGCCAGTAGTATGTGGCCAACCACCCATGAGCAGTTCTTC,CASSMWPTTHEQFF
TRBV9,TRBJ2-2,NA,NA,TGTGCCAGCAGCGGCTTTGGACAGACCGGGGAGCTGTTTTTT,CASSGFGQTGELFF
TRBV10-3,TRBJ2-1,NA,NA,TGTGCCATCAGTGAGTCGCAAAGGAGCCTATACAATGAGCAGTTCTTC,CAISESQRSLYNEQFF
TRBV6-4,TRBJ2-2,NA,NA,TGTGCCAGCAGTGACTCAGGGAGTCACACCGGGGAGCTGTTTTTT,CASSDSGSHTGELFF
TRBV7-2,TRBJ1-3,NA,TRBD1,TGTGCCAGCAGCCTGGGGACAGGGGGCCTCGGGAACACCATATATTTT,CASSLGTGGLGNTIYF
TRBV28,TRBJ2-4,NA,TRBD1,TGTGCCAGCAGTTTGCAGAGGCCAGGACAGGATACCTGGGGAAACATTCAGTACTTC,CASSLQRPGQDTWGNIQYF
TRBV5-1,TRBJ1-1,NA,NA,TGCGCCAGCAGCTTCACAGGGTCGGTGGGTGAAGCTTTCTTT,CASSFTGSVGEAFF
TRBV5-1,TRBJ1-2,NA,TRBD1,TGCGCCAGCAGCTTGGCCCAGGGGGATTATTATGGCTACACCTTC,CASSLAQGDYYGYTF
TRBV19,TRBJ2-3,NA,NA,TGTGCCAGTAGTGCCTACAGCGGTTTGCACATGGATACGCAGTATTTT,CASSAYSGLHMDTQYF
TRBV19,TRBJ2-2,NA,TRBD1,TGTGCCAGTAGTATAAGGGGGCATTCAACCGGGGAGCTGTTTTTT,CASSIRGHSTGELFF
TRBV5-1,TRBJ2-7,NA,NA,TGCGCCAGCAGCTTGGGTACGGGACACTACGAGCAGTACTTC,CASSLGTGHYEQYF
TRBV29-1,TRBJ1-1,NA,NA,TGCAGCGCGTACGGGTCCGCTAAGGACACTGAAGCTTTCTTT,CSAYGSAKDTEAFF
TRBV27,TRBJ1-4,few,NA,TGTGCCAGCAGTGATGAGGGTAATGAAAAACTGTTTTTT,CASSDEGNEKLFF
TRBV5-1,TRBJ1-2,NA,NA,TGCGCCAGCAGCTTGGGCGGGAACTATGGCTACACCTTC,CASSLGGNYGYTF
TRBV7-9,TRBJ2-1,few,TRBD2,TGTGCCAGCAGCTTAGGGGCTAGCGGGGGGGTCAACAATGAGCAGTTCTTC,CASSLGASGGVNNEQFF
TRBV5-1,TRBJ2-3,NA,NA,TGCGCCAGCAGCACGGGACAGCCGGGACTAGTGACAGATACGCAGTATTTT,CASSTGQPGLVTDTQYF
TRBV24-1,TRBJ2-1,NA,NA,TGTGCCACCAGTCCTACTTTGGGCGTTTGTCGGTTCTTC,CATSPTLGVCRFF
TRBV29-1,TRBJ1-1,few,NA,TGCAGCGTTGGAAGGACAGAGAACACTGAAGCTTTCTTT,CSVGRTENTEAFF
TRBV27,TRBJ2-1,NA,TRBD2,TGTGCCAGCAGTTTATCTCCGGGACTAGCGGGCCCCAGGACAAACTACAATGAGCAGTTCTTC,CASSLSPGLAGPRTNYNEQFF
TRBV5-1,TRBJ1-1,NA,TRBD1,TGCGCCAGCAGCTTGGCACAGGGGAGAAACACTGAAGCTTTCTTT,CASSLAQGRNTEAFF
TRBV29-1,TRBJ1-1,NA,TRBD1,TGCAGCCATGACAGGGATGAAAAAACTGAAGCTTTCTTT,CSHDRDEKTEAFF
TRBV5-1,TRBJ2-5,NA,NA,TGCGCCAGCAGCTTGCGGTCTCGTCAAGAGACCCAGTACTTC,CASSLRSRQETQYF
TRBV5-1,TRBJ1-2,NA,NA,TGCGCCAGCAGCCCGGAGGGGGGGAGGCCTAACTATGGCTACACCTTC,CASSPEGGRPNYGYTF